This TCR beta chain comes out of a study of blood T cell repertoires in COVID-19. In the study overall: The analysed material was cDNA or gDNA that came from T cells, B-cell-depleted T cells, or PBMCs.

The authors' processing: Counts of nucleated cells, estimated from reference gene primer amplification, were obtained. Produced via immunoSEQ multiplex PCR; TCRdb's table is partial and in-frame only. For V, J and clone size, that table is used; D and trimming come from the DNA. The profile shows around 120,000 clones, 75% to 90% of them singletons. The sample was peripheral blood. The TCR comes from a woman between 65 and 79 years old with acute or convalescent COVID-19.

The CDR3 reads CASSYSPGGYEQYF. Written as DNA, the CDR3 is TGTGCCAGCAGTTACTCGCCAGGGGGCTACGAGCAGTACTTC. The V gene is TRBV6-5, the J gene TRBJ2-7; TRBD1 matches at 7 bases. V lost 0 bases and J lost 3; bases outside the gene matches: 2. The CDR3 contains 14 residues. Germline lookup yields CDR1 MNHEY and CDR2 SVGAGI.